The clone carrying this T cell receptor (beta chain) occurred once. Its antigen is not identified. These data come from a study of radiotherapy plus CTLA-4 blockade in lung cancer. About the research overall: Overall, less than 20% of patients showed an objective response, while 31% attained disease control. Study outcomes and limitations: The best prediction of response reportedly came from early blood T cell clone dynamics, with interferon-beta.

V lost 5 bases and J lost 7; bases outside the gene matches: 4. CDR3 length: 13 amino acids. Per germline, CDR1 MRHNA and CDR2 SNTAGT. In chemo-refractory metastatic non-small-cell lung cancer, patients got ipilimumab CTLA-4 blockade together with focal radiation. Here immunoSEQ multiplex PCR was the method, and the copy in TCRdb shows in-frame clones only, minus some. Here the sample spans about 120,000 clones, 90% being singletons. The specimen comprised peripheral blood, sampled from a patient treated with radiotherapy plus ipilimumab. The rearrangement links TRBV6-4 to TRBJ2-1, with 8 bases fitting TRBD2. The sequence was obtained from a human donor with non-small cell lung cancer that progressed on radiotherapy plus ipilimumab. Here the CDR3 reads CASSTSGGNEQFF. In DNA, the CDR3 is TGTGCCAGCAGTACTAGCGGAGGTAATGAGCAGTTCTTC.